Shown below are 5 T cell receptor beta chains from a single sample sequenced in a study of molecular identifiers for immune sequencing clone quantification (dated by TCRdb to the late 2010s). The method was PCR. Sequencing instrument: Illumina HiSeq 4000. TCRdb applied fastp at Q25 and MiXCR to the public reads, then kept only in-frame beta chains. Rows merge per CDR3 protein into single entries with the most common DNA and genes. This sample gives about 320,000 distinct CDR3 sequences in total; 20% to 25% of them show up just once. The ten largest account for 0.75% to 0.85% of the sample. The specimen sequenced was naive CD8+ T cells from blood, with Jurkat cell RNA spiked in. The meaning of the sample's cell subset or site label: FACS-sorted CD8+CD4-CCR7+CD45RA+ naive T cells. These receptors originate from a human donor in good health. Some libraries in this study had Jurkat cell RNA spiked in.

This clonotype was picked up many times. The V gene is TRBV12-3 or TRBV12-4, the J gene TRBJ2-5, with 10 bases fitting TRBD1. CDR3 length: 18 amino acids. V dropped 4 bases and J dropped 4; count of bases not matched to a gene: 15. The CDR3 spells CASSSSTVDRGGRETQYF. DNA for the CDR3: TGTGCCAGCAGTTCATCGACGGTGGACAGGGGGGGAAGAGAGACCCAGTACTTC.

This clonotype was seen more than once but under ten times. The chain couples TRBV20-1 to TRBJ1-4; D unresolved. The CDR3 consists of 15 residues. Trimming left V 1 base short and J 2 bases short, with 11 bases between. Germline CDR1 and CDR2: DFQATT and SNEGSKA (reference sequence). As DNA, the CDR3 is TGCAGTGCTAGAGCCAGGAGTCAGACTAATGAAAAACTGTTTTTT. Encoded protein: CSARARSQTNEKLFF.

This clonotype was recorded at least ten times. The rearrangement joins TRBV27 to TRBJ1-4; tentative D call: TRBD1 (5 bases). The length of the CDR3 is 16 residues. Germline CDR1 MNHEY, CDR2 SMNVEV (reference sequence). Trimming stripped 2 bases from V and 5 bases from J, with 15 bases between. The CDR3 region has the DNA TGTGCCAGCAGTTTAATACCGGGGCCGGAGAATGAAAAACTGTTTTTT. Its protein is CASSLIPGPENEKLFF.

At least ten counts were recorded for this clonotype. This chain connects TRBV6-2 or TRBV6-3 to TRBJ1-5, with 7 bases identical to TRBD1. Germline V gives CDR1 MNHEY, CDR2 SVGEGT. The CDR3 runs 14 residues. The V segment lost 5 bases and the J segment 6 bases; nucleotides outside the gene matches: 7. CDR3 DNA sequence: TGTGCCAGCAGTACCCTGACAGGGAGTCAGCCCCAGCATTTT. This translates into CASSTLTGSQPQHF.

This clonotype was seen ten or more times. V gene TRBV6-5 combines with J gene TRBJ1-1, with D hard to call. This CDR3 region has 12 residues. Trimming left V 6 bases short and J 4 bases short, with 9 bases between. Looked up from germline, CDR1 is MNHEY and CDR2 is SVGAGI. The CDR3 DNA reads TGTGCCAGCAGGGAGGAAAGCACTGAAGCTTTCTTT. Encoded protein: CASREESTEAFF.